These 24 T cell receptor beta chains were sequenced from one sample in a study of T-cell reconstitution after alpha-beta-depleted transplantation in children. Preparation of the TCRbeta library used unique molecular identifiers. TCRdb itself ran the PCR reads through MiXCR, one entry per CDR3 protein. The sample comprises approximately 110,000 distinct CDR3 sequences, about 9.4% of which are singletons, and nearly 35% rests with the top ten. Sample: PBMCs, taken before TCRalphabeta/CD19-depleted stem cell transplant. The receptors shown here come from a boy younger than 10 with acute lymphoblastic leukemia, due to receive a stem cell transplant.

This clonotype was detected only a few times. The rearrangement joins TRBV5-1 to TRBJ2-7, with 7 bases identical to TRBD2. This CDR3 comprises 14 residues. J was trimmed by 0 bases and V by 0 bases; bases with no gene match: 0. Per the germline V gene, CDR1 is SGHRS and CDR2 is YFSETQ. The CDR3 DNA sequence: TGCGCCAGCAGCTTGGGGACTAGCTCCTACGAGCAGTACTTC. Its translation: CASSLGTSSYEQYF.

The chain links TRBV6-5 to TRBJ2-2; D is perhaps TRBD1 (6 bases). Germline V lookup: CDR1 MNHEY, CDR2 SVGAGI. V lost 6 bases and J lost 5, with 16 bases in between. CDR3 length equals 15 residues. The CDR3: CASSQQGSPTGELFF. The CDR3 nucleotides read TGTGCCAGCAGCCAACAGGGTTCTCCGACCGGGGAGCTGTTTTTT.

The chain joins TRBV20-1 to TRBJ2-1, with 10 bases aligning to TRBD2. CDR3 length: 15 amino acids. V dropped 2 bases and J dropped 4; count of bases not matched to a gene: 5. Per the germline V gene, CDR1 is DFQATT and CDR2 is SNEGSKA (reference sequence). CDR3 nucleotide sequence: TGCAGTGCTAGATGGCTAGCGGGAGTATACAATGAGCAGTTCTTC. Its translation is CSARWLAGVYNEQFF.

The chain links TRBV7-8 to TRBJ2-5, with D maybe TRBD2 (5 bases). The CDR3 runs 15 residues. V was pared by 5 bases and J by 1 base, with 14 bases between. From germline, CDR1 is SGHVS and CDR2 FQNEAQ. The CDR3 DNA reads TGTGCCAGCAGCACTAGTGCCAGACCCCAAGAGACCCAGTACTTC. Protein product: CASSTSARPQETQYF. Using reference TRBV7-8 and TRBJ2-5 for the parts outside the CDR3, the full variable domain is GAGVSQSPRYKVAKRGQDVALRCDPISGHVSLFWYQQALGQGPEFLTYFQNEAQLDKSGLPSDRFFAERPEGSVSTLKIQRTQQEDSAVYLCASSTSARPQETQYFGPGTRLLVL.

This chain connects TRBV20-1 to TRBJ2-7; weak D call: TRBD2 (6 bases). The germline CDR1 and CDR2 sequences are DFQATT and SNEGSKA (reference sequence). V lost 1 base and J 1 base, leaving 11 bases between the germline ends. There are 14 residues in the CDR3. In nucleotides, the CDR3 is TGCAGTGCTAGAGCCCTTCGGGGGTCCTACGAGCAGTACTTC. It translates to CSARALRGSYEQYF.

Only a few counts were recorded for this clonotype. The chain recombines TRBV7-9 with TRBJ2-7; 10 positions agree with TRBD1. Looked up from germline, CDR1 is SEHNR and CDR2 is FQNEAQ (reference sequence). V gave up 3 bases and J gave up 5 bases; unmatched junction bases: 13. The CDR3 contains 17 residues. CDR3 amino acids: CASSFTTTGTGEDEQYF. The DNA of the CDR3 is TGTGCCAGCAGCTTCACTACCACCGGGACAGGGGAAGACGAGCAGTACTTC. The variable domain in full, with the rest retrieved from reference TRBV7-9 and TRBJ2-7, is DTGVSQNPRHKITKRGQNVTFRCDPISEHNRLYWYRQTLGQGPEFLTYFQNEAQLEKSRLLSDRFSAERPKGSFSTLEIQRTEQGDSAMYLCASSFTTTGTGEDEQYFGPGTRLTVT.

The V and J genes are TRBV5-1 and TRBJ1-6; possibly TRBD1 for D (6 bases). The CDR3 loop spans 17 amino acids. Germline V gene data show CDR1 as SGHRS and CDR2 as YFSETQ. Trimming shortened V by 0 bases and J by 7 bases, and 17 bases separated the two germline ends. Here the CDR3 reads CASSLDRQGTKNSPLHF. The CDR3 nucleotides are TGCGCCAGCAGCTTGGATCGCCAGGGGACGAAAAATTCACCCCTCCACTTT.

This clonotype appeared many times. The V gene is TRBV11-2, the J gene TRBJ2-1; the match to TRBD2 covers 12 bases. Germline assignment: CDR1 SGHAT and CDR2 FQNNGV. The CDR3 sequence is 18 residues long. With V trimmed by 2 bases and J by 8 bases, 13 bases remained unmatched. CDR3 region: CASSLYLAGGRFLDEQFF. In nucleotides, the CDR3 is TGTGCCAGCAGCTTATACCTAGCGGGAGGGCGTTTCCTCGATGAGCAGTTCTTC.

The chain joins TRBV5-1 to TRBJ1-1, with D possibly TRBD1 on 6 matching bases. Germline V lookup: CDR1 SGHRS, CDR2 YFSETQ. V was shortened by 4 bases and J by 0 bases, with 13 bases between the two germline ends. The CDR3 is made up of 15 amino acids. Here the CDR3 DNA reads TGCGCCAGCAGCCCAGGGGTTTCGGTGAACACTGAAGCTTTCTTT. It codes for CASSPGVSVNTEAFF.

This clonotype showed up just a few times. The DNA for the CDR3 is TGCGCCAGCAGCTCAACCTCCGGGACGCATGAGCAGTTCTTC. This sequence encodes CASSSTSGTHEQFF. The chain joins TRBV5-1 to TRBJ2-1; either TRBD1 or TRBD2 may fit D (5 bases each). The CDR3 is made up of 14 amino acids. The V end lost 3 bases, the J end lost 8 bases, and 15 bases lay between the germline ends. Germline-derived CDR1 and CDR2 are SGHRS and YFSETQ.

This clonotype was seen ten or more times. CDR3 sequence (DNA): TGCGCCAGCAGCTTGGAACTAGCGGGAGCTCTTGAGCAGTTCTTC. It yields the protein CASSLELAGALEQFF. The chain has TRBV5-1 and TRBJ2-1; 11 bases line up with TRBD2. With 0 bases clipped from V and 9 bases from J, the junction kept 5 bases outside the gene matches. The CDR3 has 15 amino acids. Germline CDR1 SGHRS, CDR2 YFSETQ. Based on the CDR3 plus reference TRBV5-1 and TRBJ2-1, the full variable domain is KAGVTQTPRYLIKTRGQQVTLSCSPISGHRSVSWYQQTPGQGLQFLFEYFSETQRNKGNFPGRFSGRQFSNSRSEMNVSTLELGDSALYLCASSLELAGALEQFFGPGTRLTVL.

This clonotype was found a few times. V is TRBV7-2 and J is TRBJ2-1; D perhaps matches TRBD2 (6 bases). Trimming pared 5 bases from V and 4 bases from J, leaving 18 bases between. The CDR3 has 16 amino acids. The germline V gene has CDR1 SGHTA and CDR2 FQGNSA. CDR3 nucleotide sequence: TGTGCCAGCAGCGAGGCGCGGCTAGCGATATACAATGAGCAGTTCTTC. It codes for CASSEARLAIYNEQFF.

This clonotype was detected only a few times. The chain employs TRBV5-1 and TRBJ1-4; weak D call: TRBD1 (6 bases). The CDR3 sequence is 13 residues long. Germline assignment: CDR1 SGHRS and CDR2 YFSETQ. V dropped 7 bases and J dropped 5 bases, with 12 bases sitting between them. The CDR3 is CASRGQLNEKLFF. The CDR3 DNA follows: TGCGCCAGCCGCGGACAGTTGAATGAAAAACTGTTTTTT.

This clonotype occurred many times. The chain has TRBV2 and TRBJ2-3; D may be TRBD1 (6 bases). The CDR3 totals 14 residues. CDR1 and CDR2 (germline): SNHLY, FYNNEI. V lost 2 bases and J lost 5, with 11 bases in between. This CDR3 is CASSEWTVRDTQYF. In DNA form, the CDR3 reads TGTGCCAGCAGTGAATGGACAGTGAGAGATACGCAGTATTTT.

This clonotype showed up just a few times. V and J are TRBV27 and TRBJ1-1; D remains ambiguous. Trimming removed 8 bases from V and 5 bases from J, with 15 bases in between. CDR1 is MNHEY and CDR2 is SMNVEV in the germline V gene (reference sequence). The CDR3 runs 13 residues. Here the CDR3 DNA reads TGTGCCAGCCGTCTCGGTTGGGCAACTGAAGCTTTCTTT. This sequence encodes CASRLGWATEAFF.

V and J are TRBV24-1 and TRBJ2-7; D uncertain. Germline V gene sequence: CDR1 KGHDR, CDR2 SFDVKD. Between the trimmed V and J ends, which lost 7 bases and 0 bases, there was a span of 9 bases. CDR3 length: 13 residues. CDR3: CATSLLGSYEQYF. The CDR3 coding sequence is TGTGCCACCAGCCTTCTAGGCTCCTACGAGCAGTACTTC.

Only a few counts were recorded for this clonotype. V usage is TRBV11-2 and J usage is TRBJ2-5, with D tentatively TRBD1 or TRBD2 (5 bases each). This CDR3 spans 10 amino acids. Per the germline V gene, CDR1 is SGHAT and CDR2 is FQNNGV. Trimming cost V 10 bases and J 4 bases, with 7 bases left between them. The CDR3 DNA reads TGTGCCACGAGGGGAGAGACCCAGTACTTC. Its translation: CATRGETQYF.

This clonotype was found many times. The genes are TRBV5-1 and TRBJ2-3; D possibly matches TRBD1 or TRBD2 (5 bases each). The germline CDR1 and CDR2 sequences are SGHRS and YFSETQ. The CDR3 runs to 16 residues. With 4 bases removed from V and 3 bases from J, the gap between germline ends came to 18 bases. The CDR3 region is CASSLSGARSTDTQYF. Here the CDR3 DNA reads TGCGCCAGCAGCCTATCCGGGGCCCGATCGACAGATACGCAGTATTTT.

There are many counts of this clonotype. The V gene is TRBV12-3 or TRBV12-4, the J gene TRBJ1-3, with D maybe TRBD1 (5 bases). The CDR3 contains 13 residues. V lost 2 bases, J lost 3 bases, and 5 bases lay in between. The CDR3 is CASSLQGGNTIYF. CDR3 DNA: TGTGCCAGCAGTTTACAGGGTGGAAACACCATATATTTT.

This clonotype appeared many times. The gene calls are TRBV2 and TRBJ2-1, with 9 bases matching TRBD2. The CDR3 has 17 residues. CDR1 and CDR2 (germline): SNHLY, FYNNEI. J was trimmed by 4 bases and V by 6 bases; bases with no gene match: 13. The DNA for the CDR3 is TGTGCCAGCAGCTATTCCCCCTTAGCGGGAGTATACAATGAGCAGTTCTTC. It is translated as CASSYSPLAGVYNEQFF.

This clonotype was seen only a few times. This chain links TRBV4-1 with TRBJ2-4; D is unclear. Trimming stripped 2 bases from V and 0 bases from J, with 17 bases between. CDR1 and CDR2 (germline): MGHRA, YSYEKL. The length of the CDR3 is 18 residues. CDR3 amino acids: CASSQRFSSELAKNIQYF. The CDR3 DNA is TGCGCCAGCAGCCAACGATTCTCTTCAGAGTTAGCCAAAAACATTCAGTACTTC.

This chain connects TRBV6-5 to TRBJ1-4; a weak D match, TRBD1 (5 bases). Germline V gene lookup returns CDR1 MNHEY and CDR2 SVGAGI. V lost 4 bases and J lost 8, with 14 bases in between. CDR3 length: 14 amino acids. This CDR3 is CASSFHQGSEKLFF. CDR3 in DNA: TGTGCCAGCAGTTTTCACCAGGGTAGCGAAAAACTGTTTTTT.

The chain recombines TRBV12-3 or TRBV12-4 with TRBJ2-7; 7 nucleotides line up with TRBD2. The V gene end was trimmed by 7 bases and the J gene end by 2 bases; junction bases not matched to a gene: 5. CDR3 length equals 13 residues. DNA of the CDR3: TGTGCCAGCACATGGGCGGGGGCCTACGAGCAGTACTTC. This translates into CASTWAGAYEQYF.

This clonotype was seen ten or more times. The rearrangement joins TRBV12-3 or TRBV12-4 to TRBJ2-2; D is possibly TRBD2 (6 bases). V was pared by 1 base and J by 6 bases, with 12 bases between. This CDR3 comprises 15 residues. CDR3 nucleotides: TGTGCCAGCAGTTTAGTGGGAGGAAGGTCCGGGGAGCTGTTTTTT. Translated, it gives CASSLVGGRSGELFF.